These 7 T cell receptor beta chains share one sample of origin, sequenced in a study of siplizumab effects on memory and regulatory T cells. Assay: immunoSEQ multiplex PCR; the TCRdb copy retains only in-frame clones and omits some. Of tens of thousands of clones in the sample, approximately 93% were seen once. The sequencing input was CD8+ T cells sorted from blood. These receptors originate from a human donor in good health.

This sequence joins TRBV4-3 and TRBJ2-5, with D possibly matching TRBD2 (5 bases). The CDR3 has 15 residues. The V gene lost 3 bases and the J gene lost 3 bases, with 14 bases spanning the gap. Germline loops: CDR1 LGHNA, CDR2 YSLEER. The CDR3 nucleotides read TGCGCCAGCAGCCAGGATTCGGGGTTTGAAGAGACCCAGTACTTC. It yields the protein CASSQDSGFEETQYF.

This clone was observed once. The chain recombines TRBV9 with TRBJ2-1; D might be TRBD1 or TRBD2, each matching 6 bases. The CDR3 runs to 16 residues. V lost 4 bases to trimming and J lost 6 bases, with 20 bases between them. CDR1 is SGDLS and CDR2 is YYNGEE in the germline V gene. The CDR3 nucleotides read TGTGCCAGCAGCCCCAAGATGGCAGGGGACTTCAATGAGCAGTTCTTC. Translation gives CASSPKMAGDFNEQFF.

The J gene is TRBJ2-7, the V gene TRBV6-6, with D possibly matching TRBD1 (5 bases). Trimming took off 0 bases at V and 7 bases at J, with 10 bases between the two ends. The CDR3 length is 13 residues. Looked up from germline, CDR1 is MNHNY and CDR2 is SVGAGI (reference sequence). The CDR3 nucleotides are TGTGCCAGCAGTTACTCCCAGGGCCGAGAGCAGTACTTC. It translates to CASSYSQGREQYF.

The chain links TRBV5-1 to TRBJ2-1; maybe TRBD2 (6 bases). The germline gives CDR1 SGHRS, CDR2 YFSETQ. V lost 4 bases to trimming and J lost 3 bases, with 11 bases between them. CDR3 length equals 14 residues. DNA for the CDR3: TGCGCCAGCAGCCAGTCGGGAGACTACAATGAGCAGTTCTTC. This sequence encodes CASSQSGDYNEQFF. Full variable domain (remainder filled in from reference TRBV5-1 and TRBJ2-1): KAGVTQTPRYLIKTRGQQVTLSCSPISGHRSVSWYQQTPGQGLQFLFEYFSETQRNKGNFPGRFSGRQFSNSRSEMNVSTLELGDSALYLCASSQSGDYNEQFFGPGTRLTVL.

A single count supports this clone. The rearrangement uses TRBV7-8 and TRBJ1-6, with TRBD1 matching over 9 bases. Germline CDR1 reads SGHVS; CDR2 reads FQNEAQ. CDR3 length: 14 residues. Trimming cost V 6 bases and J 8 bases; bases outside gene matches: 5. The CDR3 reads CASRPDRGHSPLHF. DNA for the CDR3: TGTGCCAGCAGACCGGACAGGGGACATTCACCCCTCCACTTT. Supplemented by reference TRBV7-8 and TRBJ1-6, the full variable domain reads GAGVSQSPRYKVAKRGQDVALRCDPISGHVSLFWYQQALGQGPEFLTYFQNEAQLDKSGLPSDRFFAERPEGSVSTLKIQRTQQEDSAVYLCASRPDRGHSPLHFGNGTRLTVT.

The V gene is TRBV4-1, the J gene TRBJ2-5; a weak D match, TRBD2 (6 bases). This CDR3 region has 14 residues. Trimming shortened V by 2 bases and J by 3 bases, and 10 bases separated the two germline ends. The germline gives CDR1 MGHRA, CDR2 YSYEKL. The CDR3 DNA reads as TGCGCCAGCAGCCAACCGGGACTCGAAGAGACCCAGTACTTC. Translating gives CASSQPGLEETQYF.

This chain connects TRBV6-5 to TRBJ2-5; 8 nucleotides match TRBD2. The CDR3 has 15 amino acids. J was trimmed by 3 bases and V by 0 bases; bases with no gene match: 3. Germline loops: CDR1 MNHEY, CDR2 SVGAGI. The DNA for the CDR3 is TGTGCCAGCAGTTACTCAGGCGGGGGGAAAGAGACCCAGTACTTC. Amino acids: CASSYSGGGKETQYF.